This TCR beta chain was sequenced for a study of regulatory T cells in long-lasting Graves disease. With 8 bases removed from V and 8 bases from J, the gap between germline ends came to 16 bases. CDR1 and CDR2 from the germline V gene are MNHNS and SASEGT. This CDR3 has 13 residues. Time point specified: newly diagnosed GD, antithyroid drugs for less than 3 months. Generation of the TCR library employed RNA extracted from PBMCs. The authors built TCR beta libraries using iRepertoire HTBI primers and Arm-PCR of CDR3 regions. In TCRdb, the multiplex PCR reads were re-called with MiXCR into one record per CDR3 protein. This table has a few hundred thousand distinct CDR3 sequences, approximately 12% appearing once. This clonotype has a count of ten or more. The same sample was also studied in work on T cells in Graves' hyperthyroidism and ophthalmopathy.

The sample consisted of peripheral blood mononuclear cells (PBMCs), taken at new diagnosis, from a patient treated with antithyroid drugs. The clonotype was recovered from a woman aged 18-29 years with Graves disease. The chain combines TRBV6-1 with TRBJ1-3, with a weak D call TRBD1 (5 bases). The CDR3 region is CASRGAGSDTIYF. CDR3 bases: TGTGCCAGCCGTGGGGCAGGGAGTGACACCATATATTTT.